This TCR beta chain was documented in a study of shared clonotypes between healthy human individuals (TCRdb year 2020). At the level of the whole study: Three men and two women, aged 18 to 49 years, made up the cohort. To increase sequencing depth and limit assay-specific biases, different laboratories used diverse techniques to prepare libraries and sequence TCR repertoires. For each donor, three plates each were used for CD4 naive and CD4 memory, two plates were used for CD8 naive, and one plate was used for CD8 memory. To estimate repertoire size and how much clonotype sharing occurs between individuals, the study deeply sequenced the blood TCR repertoires of a handful of healthy adults. Each donor's leukapheresis produced roughly between about 0.9 and 9.5 billion PBMCs.

The sample holds one count of this clone. Which antigen it targets is not known. Base qualities are not provided; no much larger clone lies one nucleotide away. TCR CDR3 regions were amplified from genomic DNA by multiplex PCR using the deep immunoSEQ assay. For each cell subset, the extracted genomic DNA was distributed evenly across all wells of several immunoSEQ 96-well plates, and each plate served as one replicate. For sorted subsets, roughly 200 ng genomic DNA, equal to 25,000 to 35,000 T cell genomes, was loaded into each replicate PCR. Purified libraries were quantified with a Qubit 3.0 fluorometer, sized on a Bioanalyzer 2100, and re-quantified with the KAPA Library Quantification kit. A separate single-read 150-cycle Illumina NextSeq 550 flow cell was used to sequence each immunoSEQ 96-well plate. The published analysis was carried out like this. Because only junctional sequences without quality scores were contained in the immunoSEQ output, filtering matching that applied to full-length reads could not be performed. To assign V/J genes and CDR3, sequences were annotated against IMGT germline references using PyIR, a Python wrapper for IgBLAST v1.9. Any read was removed if the V/J assignment was weak (E-value above 1e-6), the CDR3 was missing, or the read contained stop codons, out-of-frame junctions, or ambiguous translated residues. A V3J clonotype was defined by an identical inferred V gene, J gene, and CDR3 amino acid sequence. To compute the percentage overlap between repertoires, the number of shared unique clonotypes was divided by the size of the smaller repertoire. RTK rarefaction, the Chao1 estimator, and Recon v2.1 estimates of unobserved clonotypes were used to assess repertoire richness. OLGA was used to compute generation probabilities for all TCRbeta clonotypes that the gDNA method yielded from a few donors. Drawn from immuneACCESS, this table holds only the in-frame rearrangements with V and J called that TCRdb kept. Clones are partly lost; checked studies trace under half to an unresolved V gene and leave the rest unexplained. The D gene and trimming were derived from the DNA, and the V and J assignments and clone size from that table. In all, the sample holds a few million clones, and 85% to 95% of those were seen once. Together, the top ten hold 0.39% of the sample.

Broader findings and caveats from the paper: Sampling was restricted to blood, and TCR repertoires in tissues likely differ from the TCR repertoires found in blood. Because the study included a small number of donors, the genetic and exposure-history diversity represented was limited. Based on pairwise subsampling, the degree of clonotype sharing among donors was expected to be affected by sequencing depth. Higher generation probabilities were observed for clonotypes shared by all four sorted-subset donors than for non-shared clonotypes. About 4.5% of naive CD4, 3.5% of naive CD8, approximately 2.2% of memory CD4, and around 0.4% of memory CD8 clonotypes were shared across four donors. Larger estimated clonotype richness was generally found for naive subsets than for memory subsets. Even with the large sequencing depth, rarefaction of the sorted-subset datasets indicated that sequencing was incomplete.

Donors were healthy HIV-negative adults with no recently reported acute infections or vaccinations. All donors were Caucasian adults living in Nashville, Tennessee, USA. CD4+ T cells were enriched by magnetic negative selection; naive cells were then positively selected on CD45RA, and the negative fraction formed the memory subset. Blood was obtained by leukapheresis, after which PBMCs were separated by Ficoll-Histopaque density gradient centrifugation and cryopreserved in liquid nitrogen vapor phase. Analytical flow cytometry was used to check the purity and quantity of every magnetically sorted T cell population. Each sorted fraction had its genomic DNA isolated and then quantified by UV absorbance on a Nanodrop 2000c. The receptor's source is a man between 18 and 35 years old in good health. Some clones in this sample may be carry-over from other donors' samples. Source material: naive CD4+ T cells from PBMCs. What the cell subset or site label conveys for this sample: CD45RA+ positively selected.

In nucleotide form, the sequence is TGTGCCAGCAGGAGGACTGTTAAGAATTCACCCCTCCACTTT. Its translation is CASRRTVKNSPLHF. Here the chain combines TRBV25-1 and TRBJ1-6; no D gene call is confident. Based on the germline V gene, the CDR1 and CDR2 sequences are MGHDK and SYGVNS. V is pared back by 6 bases and J by 7 bases, with 13 bases lying between the germline termini. The CDR3 covers 14 residues, taking in both the cysteine and the phenylalanine. Just the 42-base CDR3 DNA is kept, in frame starting at base 1. The full variable domain, completed from the reference TRBV25-1 and TRBJ1-6 proteins outside the CDR3, reads EADIYQTPRYLVIGTGKKITLECSQTMGHDKMYWYQQDPGMELHLIHYSYGVNSTEKGDLSSESTVSRIRTEHFPLTLESARPSHTSQYLCASRRTVKNSPLHFGNGTRLTVT.